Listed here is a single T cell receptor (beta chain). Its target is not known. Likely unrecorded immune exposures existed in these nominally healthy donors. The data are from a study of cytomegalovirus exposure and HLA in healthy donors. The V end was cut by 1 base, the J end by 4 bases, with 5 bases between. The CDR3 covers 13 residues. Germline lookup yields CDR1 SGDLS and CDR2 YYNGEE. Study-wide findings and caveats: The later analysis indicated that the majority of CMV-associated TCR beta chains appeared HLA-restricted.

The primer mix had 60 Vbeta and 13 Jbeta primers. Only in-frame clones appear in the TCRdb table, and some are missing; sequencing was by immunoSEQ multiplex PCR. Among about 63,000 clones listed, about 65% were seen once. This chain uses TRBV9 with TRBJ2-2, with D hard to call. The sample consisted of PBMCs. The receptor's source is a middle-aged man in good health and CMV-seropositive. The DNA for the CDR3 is TGTGCCAGCAGCGTATCACTCACCGGGGAGCTGTTTTTT. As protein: CASSVSLTGELFF.